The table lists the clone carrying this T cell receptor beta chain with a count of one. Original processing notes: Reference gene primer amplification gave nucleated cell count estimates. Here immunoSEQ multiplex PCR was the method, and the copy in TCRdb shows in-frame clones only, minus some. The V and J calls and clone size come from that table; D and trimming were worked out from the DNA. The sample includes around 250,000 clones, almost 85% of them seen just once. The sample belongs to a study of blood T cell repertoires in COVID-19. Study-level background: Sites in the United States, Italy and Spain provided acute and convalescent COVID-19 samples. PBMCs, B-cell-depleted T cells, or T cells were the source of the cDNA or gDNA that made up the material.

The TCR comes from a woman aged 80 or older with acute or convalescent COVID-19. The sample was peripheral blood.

The CDR3 sequence is CASTPSTTGTYEQYF. The CDR3, as DNA: TGTGCCAGCACTCCTAGCACGACAGGGACCTACGAGCAGTACTTC. The rearrangement links TRBV28 to TRBJ2-7, with 7 bases matching TRBD1. This CDR3 has 15 amino acids. V shed 7 bases, J shed 2 bases, and the junction held 11 bases outside the gene matches. Germline V CDR1 and CDR2: MDHEN, SYDVKM.